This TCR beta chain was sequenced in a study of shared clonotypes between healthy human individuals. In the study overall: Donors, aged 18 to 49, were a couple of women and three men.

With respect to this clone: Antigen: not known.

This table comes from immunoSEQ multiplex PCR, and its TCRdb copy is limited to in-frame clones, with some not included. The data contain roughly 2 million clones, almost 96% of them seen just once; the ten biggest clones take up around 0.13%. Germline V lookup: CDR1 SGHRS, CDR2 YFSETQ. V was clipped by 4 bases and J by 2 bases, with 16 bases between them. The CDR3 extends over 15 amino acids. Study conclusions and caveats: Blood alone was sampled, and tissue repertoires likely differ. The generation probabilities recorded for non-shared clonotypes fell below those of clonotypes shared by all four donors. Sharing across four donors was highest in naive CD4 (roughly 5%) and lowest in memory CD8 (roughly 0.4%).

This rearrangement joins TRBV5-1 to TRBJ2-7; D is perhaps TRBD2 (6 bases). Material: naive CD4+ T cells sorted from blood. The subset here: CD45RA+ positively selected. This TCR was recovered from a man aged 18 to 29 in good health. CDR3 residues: CASSPGGGGAYEQYF. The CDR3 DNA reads TGCGCCAGCAGCCCTGGTGGAGGAGGGGCCTACGAGCAGTACTTC.